The 4 T cell receptor beta chains reported below all come from one sample, sequenced in a study of cytomegalovirus exposure and HLA in healthy donors. Method: immunoSEQ multiplex PCR; TCRdb's copy keeps in-frame clones and lacks some. Of over 200,000 clones in the sample, approximately 87% were seen once. The sample consisted of PBMCs. The receptors shown here come from a woman aged 18-29 years in good health and CMV-seronegative.

V and J are TRBV20-1 and TRBJ2-1; D remains unclear. This CDR3 contains 11 residues. Trimming left V 7 bases short and J 3 bases short, with 7 bases between. CDR1 is DFQATT, CDR2 SNEGSKA, per germline (reference sequence). CDR3 sequence: CSGSGYNEQFF. CDR3 DNA: TGCAGTGGGTCCGGCTACAATGAGCAGTTCTTC.

V and J are TRBV2 and TRBJ1-5, with TRBD1 as a possible D gene (6 bases). V was clipped by 6 bases and J by 3 bases, with 12 bases between them. CDR1 and CDR2 (germline): SNHLY, FYNNEI. The CDR3 covers 14 residues. Here the CDR3 reads CASRGDTSNQPQHF. The CDR3 nucleotides are TGTGCCAGCAGGGGGGACACCTCCAATCAGCCCCAGCATTTT.

The chain employs TRBV11-1 and TRBJ2-6; 14 nucleotides agree with TRBD2. V was pared by 4 bases and J by 2 bases, with 4 bases of the junction left unmatched. This CDR3 has 18 amino acids. Germline V gives CDR1 SGHAT, CDR2 FQDESV (reference sequence). CDR3 nucleotides: TGTGCCAGCAGCTCTGGACTAGCGGGGGGAGCTGGGGCCAACGTCCTGACTTTC. Amino acids: CASSSGLAGGAGANVLTF.

The J gene is TRBJ1-4, the V gene TRBV18; 10 bases are shared with TRBD1. This CDR3 region has 14 residues. Germline CDR1 KGHSH, CDR2 LQKENI. V dropped 5 bases and J dropped 8; count of bases not matched to a gene: 5. The CDR3 loop reads CASSTGQGNEKLFF. CDR3 nucleotides: TGTGCCAGCTCAACGGGACAGGGGAACGAAAAACTGTTTTTT.